The 12 T cell receptor beta chains in this list originate from one sample, sequenced in a study of T cell responses to AZD1222 COVID-19 vaccine (dated by TCRdb to the early 2020s). In light of the paper, this sample's time point label describes: about 28 days (+/-7) after the second vaccine dose. The library was obtained by the immunoSEQ multiplex PCR assay. The source is immuneACCESS, and TCRdb retained only in-frame sequences with V and J called. Part of the clones is not carried over; for the studies checked, unresolved V genes explain less than half of this, and the remainder is unexplained. The sample table holds approximately 270,000 clones, of which 90% to 95% were seen once. The ten largest clonotypes hold around 0.5% of the sample. The sample here was peripheral blood, taken 28 days after the second AZD1222 dose. The receptors stem from an adult who received the AZD1222 COVID-19 vaccine.

The gene calls are TRBV2 and TRBJ1-2, with D maybe TRBD1 (6 bases). The CDR3 contains 13 residues. The V end lost 7 bases, the J end lost 2 bases, and 11 bases lay between the germline ends. The germline CDR1 and CDR2 sequences are SNHLY and FYNNEI. CDR3 in DNA: TGTGCCAGCACTCGGGACAAAAACTATGGCTACACCTTC. As protein: CASTRDKNYGYTF. The whole variable domain, filled in from reference TRBV2 and TRBJ1-2, reads EPEVTQTPSHQVTQMGQEVILRCVPISNHLYFYWYRQILGQKVEFLVSFYNNEISEKSEIFDDQFSVERPDGSNFTLKIRSTKLEDSAMYFCASTRDKNYGYTFGSGTRLTVV.

Comments on this clone: The sample has other DNA sequences that encode this CDR3 too. This chain links TRBV5-1 with TRBJ1-1; 8 positions match TRBD1. This CDR3 is built from 14 residues. With V trimmed by 0 bases and J by 3 bases, 1 base remained unmatched. Germline V gene lookup returns CDR1 SGHRS and CDR2 YFSETQ. Here the CDR3 reads CASSLVQGDTEAFF. The CDR3 coding sequence is TGCGCCAGCAGCTTGGTACAGGGGGACACTGAAGCTTTCTTT.

The V gene is TRBV3-1 (or the pseudogene TRBV3-2), the J gene TRBJ2-2; D gene unclear. The V and J ends lost 11 bases and 0 bases respectively, with 13 bases between them. The length of the CDR3 is 14 residues. Germline assignment: CDR1 LGHDT and CDR2 YNNKEL (reference sequence). The CDR3 DNA is TGTGCCTCCCTGGGTAGCCCGAACACCGGGGAGCTGTTTTTT. It codes for CASLGSPNTGELFF.

The chain carries TRBV14 and TRBJ1-2; 8 bases are a match to TRBD1. The germline gives CDR1 SGHDN, CDR2 FVKESK. Trimming took 1 base from V and 5 from J; bases not matched to a gene: 3. The CDR3 is made up of 14 amino acids. The CDR3, as DNA: TGTGCCAGCAGCCAAGCAGGGGGCGCGTATGGCTACACCTTC. Its translation is CASSQAGGAYGYTF. The full variable domain, completed using reference TRBV14 and TRBJ1-2, is EAGVTQFPSHSVIEKGQTVTLRCDPISGHDNLYWYRRVMGKEIKFLLHFVKESKQDESGMPNNRFLAERTGGTYSTLKVQPAELEDSGVYFCASSQAGGAYGYTFGSGTRLTVV.

The CDR3 here is CASSLIQGQNYGYTF. The CDR3 DNA reads as TGCGCCAGCAGCTTGATCCAAGGACAGAACTATGGCTACACCTTC. This chain connects TRBV5-1 to TRBJ1-2, with D perhaps TRBD1 (6 bases). V was cut by 1 base and J by 2 bases, with 12 bases left in between. The CDR3 is 15 amino acids. Germline CDR1 SGHRS, CDR2 YFSETQ.

This rearrangement joins TRBV28 to TRBJ1-6, with TRBD1 matching 7 bases. V lost 8 bases, J lost 8 bases, and 6 bases stayed unmatched. This CDR3 comprises 13 residues. Germline V lookup: CDR1 MDHEN, CDR2 SYDVKM. The CDR3 reads CASGETGYSPLHF. CDR3 bases: TGTGCCAGCGGGGAGACAGGGTATTCACCCCTCCACTTT. The full variable domain, in which reference TRBV28 and TRBJ1-6 provide the parts outside the CDR3, is DVKVTQSSRYLVKRTGEKVFLECVQDMDHENMFWYRQDPGLGLRLIYFSYDVKMKEKGDIPEGYSVSREKKERFSLILESASTNQTSMYLCASGETGYSPLHFGNGTRLTVT.

The chain recombines TRBV6-5 with TRBJ2-5; TRBD2 might be the D (5 bases). The CDR3 runs to 13 residues. Germline V gene lookup returns CDR1 MNHEY and CDR2 SVGAGI. Between the trimmed V and J ends, which lost 2 bases and 5 bases, there was a span of 9 bases. In nucleotides, the CDR3 is TGTGCCAGCAGTTACCTACGCGGGGAGACCCAGTACTTC. Translating gives CASSYLRGETQYF.

The rearrangement uses TRBV3-1 (or the pseudogene TRBV3-2) and TRBJ2-2; tentative D call: TRBD2 (6 bases). Germline values: CDR1 LGHDT, CDR2 YNNKEL (reference sequence). The CDR3 has 14 amino acids. Trimming cost V 2 bases and J 5 bases, with 9 bases left between them. The CDR3 DNA reads as TGTGCCAGCAGCCAACCGGGACTTACCGGGGAGCTGTTTTTT. It codes for CASSQPGLTGELFF.

This chain links TRBV6-5 with TRBJ1-1; D is unclear. V dropped 6 bases and J dropped 4 bases, with 18 bases sitting between them. CDR1 MNHEY and CDR2 SVGAGI come from the germline V gene. The CDR3 is 15 amino acids. CDR3 region: CASSPRPLLGTEAFF. The CDR3, as DNA: TGTGCCAGCAGCCCCCGGCCCCTCCTTGGCACTGAAGCTTTCTTT.

A note on this clone: The sample carries other DNA sequences with the same CDR3. The chain couples TRBV12-3 or TRBV12-4 to TRBJ2-7, with a weak D call TRBD2 (6 bases). V lost 1 base to trimming and J lost 4 bases, with 8 bases between them. The CDR3 loop spans 13 amino acids. CDR3 bases: TGTGCCAGCAGTTTAGGTCGGGGGTACGAGCAGTACTTC. Translation gives CASSLGRGYEQYF.

This sequence joins TRBV3-1 (or the pseudogene TRBV3-2) and TRBJ2-7; D not certain. The V end was cut by 1 base, the J end by 5 bases, with 3 bases between. Looked up from germline, CDR1 is LGHDT and CDR2 is YNNKEL (reference sequence). The CDR3 consists of 11 residues. CDR3 sequence: CASSQGHEQYF. The CDR3 bases are TGTGCCAGCAGCCAAGGGCACGAGCAGTACTTC.

The V and J genes are TRBV9 and TRBJ1-4, with a tentative D call TRBD1 (5 bases). V was trimmed by 2 bases and J by 0 bases, leaving 5 bases between them. From germline, CDR1 is SGDLS and CDR2 YYNGEE. This CDR3 region has 14 residues. The CDR3 DNA reads TGTGCCAGCAGCGTGGGGGCAACTAATGAAAAACTGTTTTTT. This sequence encodes CASSVGATNEKLFF.